This T cell receptor (beta chain) is from a study of cytomegalovirus exposure and HLA in healthy donors. The CDR3 is 14 residues long. The germline CDR1 and CDR2 sequences are SGHAT and FQNNGV. V lost 0 bases and J lost 4, with 9 bases in between. For this clone: Its antigen is unknown.

Researchers ran the PCR with 60 Vbeta and 13 Jbeta primers. Profiled with immunoSEQ multiplex PCR; TCRdb holds only in-frame clones, not every one. The sample shows tens of thousands of clones, roughly 73% of them seen only once. Whole-study findings and limits: In vitro checks showed that a few CMV-associated chains really do target CMV antigens.

This chain connects TRBV11-2 to TRBJ1-1; a weak D match, TRBD1 (6 bases). The sample consisted of PBMCs. The TCR comes from a male donor in good health and CMV-seropositive. This chain's CDR3 is CASSLEGAGTEAFF. The CDR3 region has the DNA TGTGCCAGCAGCTTAGAGGGGGCTGGCACTGAAGCTTTCTTT.